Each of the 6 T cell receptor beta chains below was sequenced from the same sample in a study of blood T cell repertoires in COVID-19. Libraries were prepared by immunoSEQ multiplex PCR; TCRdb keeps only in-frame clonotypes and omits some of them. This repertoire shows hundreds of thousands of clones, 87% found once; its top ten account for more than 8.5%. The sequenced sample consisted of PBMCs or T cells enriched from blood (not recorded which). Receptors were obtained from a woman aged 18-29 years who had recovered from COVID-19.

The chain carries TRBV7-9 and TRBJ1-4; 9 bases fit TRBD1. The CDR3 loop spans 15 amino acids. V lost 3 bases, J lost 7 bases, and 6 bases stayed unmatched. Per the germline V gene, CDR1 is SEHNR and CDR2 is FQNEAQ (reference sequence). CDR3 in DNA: TGTGCCAGCAGCTTCGGACAGGGGAGGAGTGAAAAACTGTTTTTT. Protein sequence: CASSFGQGRSEKLFF.

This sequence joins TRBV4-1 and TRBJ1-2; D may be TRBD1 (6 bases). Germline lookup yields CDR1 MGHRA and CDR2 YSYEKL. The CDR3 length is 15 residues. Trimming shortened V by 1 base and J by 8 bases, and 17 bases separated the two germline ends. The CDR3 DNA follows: TGCGCCAGCAGCCAAGCCGACAGGAGGATGGGGGGCTACACCTTC. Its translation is CASSQADRRMGGYTF.

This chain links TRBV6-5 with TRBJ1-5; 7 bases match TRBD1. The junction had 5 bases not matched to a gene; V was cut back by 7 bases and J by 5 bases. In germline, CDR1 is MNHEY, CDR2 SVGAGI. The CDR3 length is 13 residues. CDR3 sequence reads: CASTQDRDQPQHF. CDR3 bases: TGTGCCAGCACCCAAGACAGGGATCAGCCCCAGCATTTT.

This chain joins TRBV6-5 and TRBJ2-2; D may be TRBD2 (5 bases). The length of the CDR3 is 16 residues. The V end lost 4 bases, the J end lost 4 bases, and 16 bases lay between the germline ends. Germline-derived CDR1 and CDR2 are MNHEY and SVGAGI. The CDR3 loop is CASSSQRIKFTGELFF. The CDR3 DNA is TGTGCCAGCAGTTCCCAGCGGATAAAATTCACCGGGGAGCTGTTTTTT.

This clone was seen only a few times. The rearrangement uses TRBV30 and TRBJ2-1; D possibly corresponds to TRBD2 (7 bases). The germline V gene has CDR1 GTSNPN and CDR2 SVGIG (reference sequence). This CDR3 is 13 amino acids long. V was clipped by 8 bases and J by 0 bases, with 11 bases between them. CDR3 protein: CARGGASYNEQFF. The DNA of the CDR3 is TGTGCCAGAGGGGGGGCCTCCTACAATGAGCAGTTCTTC.

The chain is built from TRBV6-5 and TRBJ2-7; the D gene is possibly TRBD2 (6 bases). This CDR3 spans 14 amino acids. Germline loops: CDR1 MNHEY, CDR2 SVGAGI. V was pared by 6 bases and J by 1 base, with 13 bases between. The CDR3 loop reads CASRGAGRSYEQYF. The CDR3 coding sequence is TGTGCCAGCAGGGGAGCAGGGAGGTCCTACGAGCAGTACTTC.